The clone carrying this T cell receptor beta chain was seen a few times. Its antigen remains unknown. Expressed TCRB transcripts were sequenced after all isolated RNA was converted to cDNA. This table comes from immunoSEQ multiplex PCR, and its TCRdb copy is limited to in-frame clones, with some not included. Seen here are about 620,000 clones, 15% to 18% observed once, and the top ten hold roughly 0.098%. The data stem from a study of beta chain features in type 1 diabetes. The study's findings and limits: Among patients, naive, central memory and Treg TCRB repertoires appeared more similar than among healthy donors. PCR may have favored shorter templates equally in patients and controls.

This CDR3 comprises 14 residues. Looked up from germline, CDR1 is LNHNV and CDR2 is YYDKDF (reference sequence). V lost 1 base and J 3 bases, leaving 7 bases between the germline ends. The TCR sequence derives from a young man in good health. The gene calls are TRBV15 and TRBJ2-1, with D perhaps matching TRBD2 (5 bases). Sequenced material: naive CD4+ T cells from blood. CDR3 DNA: TGTGCCACCAGCAGAGCCAGCGGCTACAATGAGCAGTTCTTC. Residues: CATSRASGYNEQFF. Filled out from reference TRBV15 and TRBJ2-1, the complete variable domain reads DAMVIQNPRYQVTQFGKPVTLSCSQTLNHNVMYWYQQKSSQAPKLLFHYYDKDFNNEADTPDNFQSRRPNTSFCFLDIRSPGLGDTAMYLCATSRASGYNEQFFGPGTRLTVL.